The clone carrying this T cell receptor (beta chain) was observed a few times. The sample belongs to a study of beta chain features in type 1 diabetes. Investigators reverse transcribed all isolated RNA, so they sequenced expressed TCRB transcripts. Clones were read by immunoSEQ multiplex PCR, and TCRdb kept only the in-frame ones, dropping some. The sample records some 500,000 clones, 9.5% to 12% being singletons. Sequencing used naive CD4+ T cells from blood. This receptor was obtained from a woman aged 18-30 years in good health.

The CDR3 region is CSATGEKLFF. Written as DNA, the CDR3 is TGCAGTGCTACGGGGGAAAAACTGTTTTTT. The chain carries TRBV20-1 and TRBJ1-4; D not resolved. The CDR3 loop spans 10 amino acids. Trimming removed 4 bases at V and 8 bases at J, with 5 bases between. The germline CDR1 and CDR2 sequences are DFQATT and SNEGSKA (reference sequence).